Sequencing of this T cell receptor (beta chain) was carried out in a study of blood T cell repertoires in COVID-19. Method: immunoSEQ multiplex PCR; TCRdb's copy keeps in-frame clones and lacks some. This sample yields about 130,000 clones, of which 87% are seen a single time; roughly 3.6% belongs to the top ten. This TCR was recovered from a woman aged 60-75 years with acute or convalescent COVID-19. The sample was peripheral blood.

The CDR3 spells CASSQDWLGNEQFF. As DNA, the CDR3 is TGTGCCAGCAGCCAAGATTGGCTAGGTAATGAGCAGTTCTTC. The J gene is TRBJ2-1, the V gene TRBV4-2, with D unclear. The CDR3 loop spans 14 amino acids. Germline CDR1 LGHNA, CDR2 YNFKEQ. Trimming stripped 0 bases from V and 7 bases from J, with 10 bases between.